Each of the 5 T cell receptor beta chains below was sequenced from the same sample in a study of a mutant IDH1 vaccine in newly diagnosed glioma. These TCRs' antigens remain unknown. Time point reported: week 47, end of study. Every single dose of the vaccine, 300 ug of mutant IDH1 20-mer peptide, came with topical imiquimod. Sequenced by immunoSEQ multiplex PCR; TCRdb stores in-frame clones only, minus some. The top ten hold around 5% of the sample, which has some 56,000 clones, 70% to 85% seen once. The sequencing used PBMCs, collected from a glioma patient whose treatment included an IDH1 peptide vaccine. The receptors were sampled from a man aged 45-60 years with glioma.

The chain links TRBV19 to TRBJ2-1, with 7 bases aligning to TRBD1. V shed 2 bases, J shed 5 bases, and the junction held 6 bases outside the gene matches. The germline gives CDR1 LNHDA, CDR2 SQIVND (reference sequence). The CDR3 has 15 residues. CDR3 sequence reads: CASSITGTEDNEQFF. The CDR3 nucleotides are TGTGCCAGTAGTATAACCGGGACAGAAGACAATGAGCAGTTCTTC.

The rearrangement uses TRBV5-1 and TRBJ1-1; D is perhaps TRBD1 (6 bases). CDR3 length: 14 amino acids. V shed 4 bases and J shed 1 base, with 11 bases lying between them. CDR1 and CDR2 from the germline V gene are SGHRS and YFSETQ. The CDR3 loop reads CASSPRGQNTEAFF. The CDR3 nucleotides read TGCGCCAGCAGCCCGCGGGGACAGAACACTGAAGCTTTCTTT.

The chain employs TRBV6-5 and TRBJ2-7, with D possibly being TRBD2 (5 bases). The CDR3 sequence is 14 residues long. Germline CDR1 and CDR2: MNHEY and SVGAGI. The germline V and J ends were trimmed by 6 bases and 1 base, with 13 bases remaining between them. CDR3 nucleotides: TGTGCCAGCAGCCCGGACTTCGCTTCCTACGAGCAGTACTTC. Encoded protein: CASSPDFASYEQYF.

The DNA for the CDR3 is TGTGCCAGCAGTTACGAGAGGCAGAAGCATTTT. The encoded protein is CASSYERQKHF. The J gene is TRBJ1-5, the V gene TRBV6-6; D is unclear. Germline lookup yields CDR1 MNHNY and CDR2 SVGAGI (reference sequence). V lost 2 bases, J lost 14 bases, and 10 bases lay in between. The CDR3 consists of 11 residues.

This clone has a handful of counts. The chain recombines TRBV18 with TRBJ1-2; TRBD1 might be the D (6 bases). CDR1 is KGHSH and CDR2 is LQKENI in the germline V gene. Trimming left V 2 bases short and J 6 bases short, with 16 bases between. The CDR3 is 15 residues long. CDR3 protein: CASSPDLRGADGYTF. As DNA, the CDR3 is TGTGCCAGCTCACCAGATCTCAGGGGCGCAGATGGCTACACCTTC.